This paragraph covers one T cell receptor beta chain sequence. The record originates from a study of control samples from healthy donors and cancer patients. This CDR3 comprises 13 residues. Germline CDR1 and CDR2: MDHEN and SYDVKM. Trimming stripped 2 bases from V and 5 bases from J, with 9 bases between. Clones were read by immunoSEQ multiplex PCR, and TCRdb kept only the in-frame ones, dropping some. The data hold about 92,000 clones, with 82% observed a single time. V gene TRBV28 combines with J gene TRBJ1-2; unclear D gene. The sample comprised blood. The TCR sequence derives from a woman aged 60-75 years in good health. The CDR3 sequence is CASSLVGGYGYTF. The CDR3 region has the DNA TGTGCCAGCAGTTTAGTAGGCGGGTATGGCTACACCTTC.